This T cell receptor (beta chain) was identified in a study of T cells in Graves' hyperthyroidism and ophthalmopathy. The study, taken as a whole, reports: Blood samples included most of the expanded thyroid clonotypes exceeding 0.001.

On the basis of clinical symptoms, serum thyroxine and TRAb, thyroid ultrasound and orbital computed tomography, diagnoses were made. What was amplified from RNA transcripts were TCR beta CDR3 regions. First-round RT-PCR of the TCR CDR3 relied on the HTBI primer set. TCRdb redid the calling of the multiplex PCR reads with MiXCR, one entry per CDR3 protein. The table has some 700,000 distinct CDR3 sequences, roughly 17% seen once. This clonotype was seen at least ten times. Its antigen is unknown. The sample taken for sequencing was blood. The TCR sequence derives from a man between 45 and 60 years old with Graves' hyperthyroidism.

CDR3 sequence reads: CSARGPGQLIPSYEQYF. As DNA, the CDR3 is TGCAGTGCTAGGGGGCCGGGACAACTAATACCTTCTTACGAGCAGTACTTC. The genes are TRBV20-1 and TRBJ2-7; possibly TRBD1 for D (6 bases). Germline V CDR1 and CDR2: DFQATT, SNEGSKA (reference sequence). The CDR3 is made up of 17 amino acids. Between the trimmed V and J ends, which lost 3 bases and 4 bases, there was a span of 25 bases.